This T cell receptor beta chain was identified during a study of T cells after somatic rescue of genetic block. The method was immunoSEQ multiplex PCR; TCRdb's version includes in-frame clones alone and lacks a portion of them. The repertoire consists of 85,000 to 90,000 clones, with over 80% occurring once and the leading ten covering more than 1.5%. CDR1 is MNHEY and CDR2 is SVGAGI in the germline V gene. With V trimmed by 6 bases and J by 7 bases, 5 bases remained unmatched. CDR3 length: 13 amino acids. The specimen was peripheral blood mononuclear cells (PBMCs). The receptor was derived from a woman under 30. This rearrangement joins TRBV6-5 to TRBJ2-4, with 8 bases identical to TRBD2. The CDR3 nucleotides read TGTGCCAGCAGAGGAGCGGGAGTGAACATTCAGTACTTC. This codes for CASRGAGVNIQYF.